A single sample is the source of the 23 T cell receptor beta chains below, sequenced in a study of CD8 T cells in ankylosing spondylitis. One entry per CDR3 protein results from TCRdb running MiXCR on the 5' RACE reads. The sample records approximately 550,000 distinct CDR3 sequences, over 9.5% being singletons. The antigens of these receptors remain unknown. Whole-study results and caveats: A TCR beta motif made of eight highly homologous variants seemed typical of ankylosing spondylitis blood.

The sequencing sample was made of blood, either unsorted or a sorted T cell fraction (not recorded which). Receptors were obtained from a male donor with ankylosing spondylitis.

This clonotype was observed a few times. The V call is TRBV10-2, the J call TRBJ2-2; D remains unclear. The length of the CDR3 is 14 residues. The ends were cut back, 0 bases at V and 5 bases at J, with 7 bases in the middle. In germline, CDR1 is WSHSY, CDR2 SAAADI. For the CDR3, the DNA is TGCGCCAGCAGTGAGTCGAGGCCGACCGGGGAGCTGTTTTTT. It yields the protein CASSESRPTGELFF.

This chain connects TRBV29-1 to TRBJ2-2; a possible D gene is TRBD2 (5 bases). The CDR3 is 16 amino acids. V was pared by 1 base and J by 0 bases, with 12 bases between. The germline V gene encodes CDR1 SQVTM and CDR2 ANQGSEA. The DNA of the CDR3 is TGCAGCGTTGAAGCGGTCAGCGGAGCGAACACCGGGGAGCTGTTTTTT. It specifies CSVEAVSGANTGELFF.

V and J are TRBV7-2 and TRBJ1-2; D is unclear. CDR1 is SGHTA and CDR2 is FQGNSA in the germline V gene. The V end lost 6 bases, the J end lost 8 bases, and 19 bases lay between the germline ends. CDR3 size: 14 residues. In DNA, the CDR3 is TGTGCCAGCAGTATCGTCCCCCCGGCTGAAGGCTACACCTTC. It is translated as CASSIVPPAEGYTF.

This clonotype showed up just a few times. The J gene is TRBJ1-2, the V gene TRBV7-9, with a weak D call TRBD1 (6 bases). V was pared by 2 bases and J by 7 bases, with 11 bases between. Per germline, CDR1 SEHNR and CDR2 FQNEAQ (reference sequence). The CDR3 totals 13 residues. CDR3: CASSLRGATGYTF. The CDR3 region has the DNA TGTGCCAGCAGCTTAAGGGGGGCTACTGGCTACACCTTC.

The chain employs TRBV13 and TRBJ2-7, with D perhaps matching TRBD1 (5 bases). This CDR3 spans 14 amino acids. The ends were cut back, 1 base at V and 4 bases at J, with 11 bases in the middle. Germline loops: CDR1 PRHDT, CDR2 FYEKMQ (reference sequence). CDR3 region: CASSLARTSYEQYV. CDR3 bases: TGTGCCAGCAGCTTAGCTCGGACATCTTACGAGCAGTACGTC.

The genes are TRBV20-1 and TRBJ2-7; no clear D. Germline V gene data show CDR1 as DFQATT and CDR2 as SNEGSKA (reference sequence). V was clipped by 1 base and J by 3 bases, with 10 bases between them. CDR3 size: 13 residues. CDR3: CSARGGKNYEQYF. As DNA, the CDR3 is TGCAGTGCTAGAGGCGGAAAGAACTACGAGCAGTACTTC.

V is TRBV20-1 and J is TRBJ2-5; 7 nucleotides align to TRBD2. V lost 0 bases and J lost 7; bases outside the gene matches: 14. This CDR3 spans 16 amino acids. The germline V gene encodes CDR1 DFQATT and CDR2 SNEGSKA (reference sequence). For the CDR3, the DNA is TGCAGTGCTAGAGATTGGGTAGCGGGCGAATGGGGGACCCAGTACTTC. Protein sequence: CSARDWVAGEWGTQYF.

The chain combines TRBV6-1 with TRBJ1-4; perhaps TRBD1 as D (5 bases). Germline values: CDR1 MNHNS, CDR2 SASEGT. CDR3 size: 15 residues. The V gene lost 4 bases and the J gene lost 0 bases, with 9 bases spanning the gap. CDR3 residues: CASSGTPATNEKLFF. CDR3 DNA: TGTGCCAGCAGTGGGACACCTGCAACTAATGAAAAACTGTTTTTT.

This clonotype was observed a handful of times. The V and J genes are TRBV11-2 and TRBJ2-7; TRBD2 matches 15 bases. The V gene's germline CDR1 is SGHAT and CDR2 FQNNGV. The junction had 2 bases not matched to a gene; V was cut back by 4 bases and J by 7 bases. The CDR3 runs to 14 residues. The CDR3 nucleotides read TGTGCCAGCAGCTATGGGACTAGCGGGAGGGAGCAGTACTTC. Translating it yields CASSYGTSGREQYF.

This clonotype was seen only a few times. This chain joins TRBV3-1 and TRBJ2-7; the D gene is possibly TRBD2 (6 bases). Germline values: CDR1 LGHDT, CDR2 YNNKEL (reference sequence). Trimming removed 2 bases at V and 7 bases at J, with 15 bases between. The CDR3 covers 14 residues. Here the CDR3 DNA reads TGTGCCAGCAGCCAACCGGGACTGCCGGCGGAGCAGTACTTC. This codes for CASSQPGLPAEQYF.

The CDR3 sequence is CASSYGRAGGNEQFF. DNA for the CDR3: TGTGCCAGCAGCTACGGGAGGGCGGGGGGCAATGAGCAGTTCTTC. V and J are TRBV27 and TRBJ2-1; 8 bases match TRBD2. This CDR3 region has 15 residues. In germline, CDR1 is MNHEY, CDR2 SMNVEV (reference sequence). V gave up 6 bases and J gave up 6 bases; unmatched junction bases: 10.

This chain connects TRBV20-1 to TRBJ1-1, with 8 nucleotides matching TRBD1. Germline trimming cut 6 bases from V and 3 bases from J; bases unmatched to any gene: 9. In germline, CDR1 is DFQATT, CDR2 SNEGSKA (reference sequence). The CDR3 is 14 amino acids. The CDR3 nucleotides read TGCAGTGCCCCAGGACCGACAGGGGACACTGAAGCTTTCTTT. Amino acid sequence: CSAPGPTGDTEAFF.

This clonotype was picked up a small number of times. V gene TRBV2 combines with J gene TRBJ1-6; D gene ambiguous. Trimming shortened V by 9 bases and J by 6 bases, and 12 bases separated the two germline ends. CDR1 is SNHLY and CDR2 is FYNNEI in the germline V gene. This CDR3 comprises 13 residues. In DNA form, the CDR3 reads TGTGCCAGTTCCGGACCCCTTAATTCACCCCTCCACTTT. Its translation: CASSGPLNSPLHF.

This clonotype was detected a few times. The chain employs TRBV5-1 and TRBJ1-6, with 7 bases aligning to TRBD1. Germline lookup yields CDR1 SGHRS and CDR2 YFSETQ. This CDR3 contains 14 residues. Losses at the gene ends were 1 base for V and 7 bases for J; bases not matched to a gene: 2. Written as DNA, the CDR3 is TGCGCCAGCAGCTTGAAACAGGGGAATTCACCCCTCCACTTT. Its protein is CASSLKQGNSPLHF.

The chain is built from TRBV11-3 and TRBJ2-1; TRBD2 matches at 7 bases. The length of the CDR3 is 15 residues. V dropped 1 base and J dropped 9; count of bases not matched to a gene: 9. The germline gives CDR1 SGHNT, CDR2 YENEEA. This CDR3 is CASSLAGGSGVEQFF. DNA of the CDR3: TGTGCCAGCAGCTTAGCTGGCGGGAGCGGTGTTGAGCAGTTCTTC.

This clonotype was seen a handful of times. This rearrangement joins TRBV7-2 to TRBJ2-7; no reliable D call. Germline CDR1 reads SGHTA; CDR2 reads FQGNSA. Between the trimmed V and J ends, which lost 1 base and 3 bases, there was a span of 7 bases. CDR3 size: 13 residues. Here the CDR3 DNA reads TGTGCCAGCAGCTTAGGCAGTCACTACGAGCAGTACTTC. Translating it yields CASSLGSHYEQYF.

This clonotype came up a few times. The rearrangement uses TRBV6-6 and TRBJ1-4, with D possibly being TRBD1 (6 bases). V lost 7 bases to trimming and J lost 7 bases, with 13 bases between them. The germline gives CDR1 MNHNY, CDR2 SVGAGI (reference sequence). The CDR3 consists of 13 residues. The CDR3 here is CASNPGHAEKLFF. CDR3 bases: TGTGCCAGCAACCCGGGACATGCTGAAAAACTGTTTTTT.

J is TRBJ2-3 and V is TRBV7-9, with 8 bases fitting TRBD2. Germline CDR1 SEHNR, CDR2 FQNEAQ (reference sequence). The CDR3 loop spans 14 amino acids. The trim removed 11 bases at V and 6 bases at J, leaving 13 bases unmatched. Here the CDR3 DNA reads TGTGCCCTTAGGGCCAGCGGCGGGAGGGATACGCAGTATTTT. Protein sequence: CALRASGGRDTQYF.

The chain employs TRBV20-1 and TRBJ2-2, with 7 bases that match TRBD2. Germline V gives CDR1 DFQATT, CDR2 SNEGSKA (reference sequence). The length of the CDR3 is 15 residues. Losses at the gene ends were 6 bases for V and 3 bases for J; bases not matched to a gene: 10. In DNA form, the CDR3 reads TGCAGTGCCAGTCGCCGGGACTATTACACCGGGGAGCTGTTTTTT. Encoded protein: CSASRRDYYTGELFF.

The chain recombines TRBV6-1 with TRBJ2-7, with 7 bases that match TRBD2. Germline loops: CDR1 MNHNS, CDR2 SASEGT. This CDR3 region has 13 residues. V lost 10 bases, J lost 3 bases, and 9 bases stayed unmatched. The CDR3 sequence: CATPGGGGYEQYF. The CDR3 region has the DNA TGTGCCACCCCCGGCGGGGGTGGCTACGAGCAGTACTTC.

In its sample, this clonotype was seen a few times. The chain joins TRBV14 to TRBJ2-7, with D possibly called TRBD1 or TRBD2 (5 bases each). Germline assignment: CDR1 SGHDN and CDR2 FVKESK. This CDR3 region has 15 residues. V lost 0 bases, J lost 2 bases, and 11 bases lay in between. Here the CDR3 reads CASSQDEGTAYEQYF. The CDR3 DNA is TGTGCCAGCAGCCAAGATGAAGGGACCGCCTACGAGCAGTACTTC.

Only a few counts were recorded for this clonotype. The rearrangement joins TRBV5-1 to TRBJ2-3, with TRBD1 identical over 7 bases. Trimming took 4 bases from V and 3 from J; bases not matched to a gene: 8. The CDR3 length is 15 residues. Germline-derived CDR1 and CDR2 are SGHRS and YFSETQ. In nucleotides, the CDR3 is TGCGCCAGCAGCCAGAATGTACAGGGGACAGATACGCAGTATTTT. It is translated as CASSQNVQGTDTQYF.

This clonotype has a handful of counts. The V gene is TRBV11-2, the J gene TRBJ2-1; TRBD2 aligns across 10 bases. Germline-derived CDR1 and CDR2 are SGHAT and FQNNGV. The CDR3 length is 16 residues. The V segment lost 5 bases and the J segment 8 bases; nucleotides outside the gene matches: 12. Here the CDR3 DNA reads TGTGCCAGCAGCCCAGAGGGCCTAGCGGGAGTGGATGAGCAGTTCTTC. This codes for CASSPEGLAGVDEQFF.